This T cell receptor (beta chain) was captured in a study of T cell changes during pregnancy in multiple sclerosis. Germline V gene sequence: CDR1 MDHEN, CDR2 SYDVKM. Trimming left V 3 bases short and J 3 bases short, with 39 bases between. This CDR3 spans 23 amino acids. Only in-frame clones appear in the TCRdb table, and some are missing; sequencing was by immunoSEQ multiplex PCR. The profile shows some 61,000 clones, about 90% of them singletons. This TCR derives from a female donor with multiple sclerosis, enrolled in a pregnancy study. The sample consisted of peripheral blood, taken in the second trimester of pregnancy. The chain employs TRBV28 and TRBJ2-7, with D possibly being TRBD2 (7 bases). The CDR3: CASSLRGTIASTGSAGEIYEQYF. CDR3 DNA: TGTGCCAGCAGTTTGCGCGGGACAATTGCGTCCACAGGGTCGGCGGGGGAAATCTACGAGCAGTACTTC.